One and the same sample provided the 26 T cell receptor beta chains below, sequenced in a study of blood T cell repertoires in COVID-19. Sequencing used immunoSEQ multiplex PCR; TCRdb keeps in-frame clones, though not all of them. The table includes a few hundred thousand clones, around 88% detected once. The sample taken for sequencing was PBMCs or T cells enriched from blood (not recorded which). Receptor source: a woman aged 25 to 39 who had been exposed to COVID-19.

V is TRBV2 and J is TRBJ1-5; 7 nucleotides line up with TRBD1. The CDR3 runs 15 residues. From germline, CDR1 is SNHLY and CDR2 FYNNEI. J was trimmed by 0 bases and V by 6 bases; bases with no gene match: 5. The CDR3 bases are TGTGCCAGCAGGGCCGGGACAGTTAGCAATCAGCCCCAGCATTTT. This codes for CASRAGTVSNQPQHF.

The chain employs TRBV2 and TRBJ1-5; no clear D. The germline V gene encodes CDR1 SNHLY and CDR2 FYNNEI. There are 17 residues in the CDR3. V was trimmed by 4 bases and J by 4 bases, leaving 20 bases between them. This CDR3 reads CASSVGSPAGRNQPQHF. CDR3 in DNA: TGTGCCAGCAGTGTGGGAAGTCCCGCGGGTCGTAATCAGCCCCAGCATTTT. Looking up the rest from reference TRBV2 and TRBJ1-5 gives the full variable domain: EPEVTQTPSHQVTQMGQEVILRCVPISNHLYFYWYRQILGQKVEFLVSFYNNEISEKSEIFDDQFSVERPDGSNFTLKIRSTKLEDSAMYFCASSVGSPAGRNQPQHFGDGTRLSIL.

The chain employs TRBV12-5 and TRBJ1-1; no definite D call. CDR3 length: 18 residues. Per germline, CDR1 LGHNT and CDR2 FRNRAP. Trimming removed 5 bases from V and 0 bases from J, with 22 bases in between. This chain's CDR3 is CASGPPSLRIPMNTEAFF. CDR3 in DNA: TGTGCTAGTGGTCCGCCCTCCCTCAGGATACCCATGAACACTGAAGCTTTCTTT.

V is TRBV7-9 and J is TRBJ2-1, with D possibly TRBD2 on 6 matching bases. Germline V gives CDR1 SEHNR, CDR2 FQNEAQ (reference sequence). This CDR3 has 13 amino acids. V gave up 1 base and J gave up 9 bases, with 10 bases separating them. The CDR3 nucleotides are TGTGCCAGCAGCTTAGAATCCGGGAGTGAGCAGTTCTTC. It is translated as CASSLESGSEQFF.

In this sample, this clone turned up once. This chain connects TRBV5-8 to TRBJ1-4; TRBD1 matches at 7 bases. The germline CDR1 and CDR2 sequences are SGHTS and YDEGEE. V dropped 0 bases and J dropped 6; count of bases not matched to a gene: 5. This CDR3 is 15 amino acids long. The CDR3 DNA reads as TGTGCCAGCAGCTTGGCGGTGGGGACAGATGAAAAACTGTTTTTT. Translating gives CASSLAVGTDEKLFF.

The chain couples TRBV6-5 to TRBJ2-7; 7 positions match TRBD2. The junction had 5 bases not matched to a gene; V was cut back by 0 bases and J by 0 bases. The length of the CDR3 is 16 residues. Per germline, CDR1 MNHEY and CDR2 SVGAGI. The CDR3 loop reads CASSYSVGGSSYEQYF. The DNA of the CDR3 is TGTGCCAGCAGTTACTCGGTCGGGGGGAGCTCCTACGAGCAGTACTTC.

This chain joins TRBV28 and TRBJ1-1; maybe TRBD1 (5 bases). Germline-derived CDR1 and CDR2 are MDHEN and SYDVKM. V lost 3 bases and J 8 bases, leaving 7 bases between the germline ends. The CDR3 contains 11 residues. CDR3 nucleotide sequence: TGTGCCAGCAGTTTTGGGGGGGAAGCTTTCTTT. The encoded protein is CASSFGGEAFF.

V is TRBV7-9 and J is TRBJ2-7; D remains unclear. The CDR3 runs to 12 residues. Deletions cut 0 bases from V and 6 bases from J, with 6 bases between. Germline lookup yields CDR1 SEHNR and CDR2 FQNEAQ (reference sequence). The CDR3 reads CASSLARGEQYF. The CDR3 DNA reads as TGTGCCAGCAGCTTAGCGCGCGGCGAGCAGTACTTC.

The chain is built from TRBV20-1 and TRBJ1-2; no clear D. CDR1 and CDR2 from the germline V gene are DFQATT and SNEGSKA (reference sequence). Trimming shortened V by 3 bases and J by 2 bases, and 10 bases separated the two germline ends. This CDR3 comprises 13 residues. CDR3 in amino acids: CSASSTENYGYTF. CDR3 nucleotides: TGCAGTGCTAGTTCGACGGAGAACTATGGCTACACCTTC.

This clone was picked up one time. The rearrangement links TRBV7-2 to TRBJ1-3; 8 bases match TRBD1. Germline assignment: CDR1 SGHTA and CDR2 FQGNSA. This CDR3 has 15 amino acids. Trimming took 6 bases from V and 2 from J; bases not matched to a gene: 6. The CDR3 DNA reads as TGTGCCAGCAGTTCCAGGGGGCCCCCTGGAAACACCATATATTTT. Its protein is CASSSRGPPGNTIYF.

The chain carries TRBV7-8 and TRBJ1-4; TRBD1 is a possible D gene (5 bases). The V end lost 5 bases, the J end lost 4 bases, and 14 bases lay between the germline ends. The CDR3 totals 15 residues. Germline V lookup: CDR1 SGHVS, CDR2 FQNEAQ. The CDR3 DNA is TGTGCCAGCAGCAACCCAGGGTGGGGTAATGAAAAACTGTTTTTT. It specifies CASSNPGWGNEKLFF. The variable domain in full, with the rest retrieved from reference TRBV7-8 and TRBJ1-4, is GAGVSQSPRYKVAKRGQDVALRCDPISGHVSLFWYQQALGQGPEFLTYFQNEAQLDKSGLPSDRFFAERPEGSVSTLKIQRTQQEDSAVYLCASSNPGWGNEKLFFGSGTQLSVL.

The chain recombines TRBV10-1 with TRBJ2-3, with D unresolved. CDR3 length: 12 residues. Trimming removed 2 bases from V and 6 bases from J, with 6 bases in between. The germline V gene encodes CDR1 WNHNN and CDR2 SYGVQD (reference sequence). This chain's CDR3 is CASSENQDTQYF. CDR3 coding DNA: TGCGCCAGCAGTGAGAACCAGGATACGCAGTATTTT.

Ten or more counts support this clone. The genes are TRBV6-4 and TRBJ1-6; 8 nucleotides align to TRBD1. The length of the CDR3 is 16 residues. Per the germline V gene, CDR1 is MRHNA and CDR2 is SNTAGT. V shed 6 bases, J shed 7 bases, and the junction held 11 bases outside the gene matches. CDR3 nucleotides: TGTGCCAGCAGGAACACGAACAGGGGGGTGAATTCACCCCTCCACTTT. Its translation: CASRNTNRGVNSPLHF.

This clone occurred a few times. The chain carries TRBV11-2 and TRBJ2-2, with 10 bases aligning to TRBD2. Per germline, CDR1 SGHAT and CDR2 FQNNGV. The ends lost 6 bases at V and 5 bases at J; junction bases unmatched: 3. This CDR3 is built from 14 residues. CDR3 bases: TGTGCCAGCAGAAAACTAGCGGGAACCGGGGAGCTGTTTTTT. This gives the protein CASRKLAGTGELFF.

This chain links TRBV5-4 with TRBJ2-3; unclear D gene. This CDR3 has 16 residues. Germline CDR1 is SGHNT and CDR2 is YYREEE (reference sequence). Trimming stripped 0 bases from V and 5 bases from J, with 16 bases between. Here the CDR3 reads CASSLAIGPGGDTQYF. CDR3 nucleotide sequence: TGTGCCAGCAGCTTGGCGATAGGTCCGGGTGGAGATACGCAGTATTTT.

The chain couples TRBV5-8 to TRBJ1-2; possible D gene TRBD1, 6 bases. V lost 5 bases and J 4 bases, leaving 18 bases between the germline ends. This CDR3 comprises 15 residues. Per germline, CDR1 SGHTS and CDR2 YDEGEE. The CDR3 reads CASSQSYRDAYGYTF. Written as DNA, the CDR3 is TGTGCCAGCAGTCAGAGCTACAGGGACGCCTATGGCTACACCTTC.

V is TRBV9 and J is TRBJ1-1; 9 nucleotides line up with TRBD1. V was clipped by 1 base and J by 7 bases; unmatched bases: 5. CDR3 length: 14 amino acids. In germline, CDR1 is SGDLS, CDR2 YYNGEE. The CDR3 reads CASSVSGQGGEAFF. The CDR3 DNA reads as TGTGCCAGCAGCGTATCGGGACAGGGAGGTGAAGCTTTCTTT.

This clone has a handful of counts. For the CDR3, the DNA is TGTGCCAGCAGCTTGTGGGGCGCTACAGGGGTTGGGCAGTTCTTC. Translating it yields CASSLWGATGVGQFF. The chain couples TRBV5-5 to TRBJ2-1; 7 bases align to TRBD1. The CDR3 is made up of 15 amino acids. Germline V gene sequence: CDR1 SGHKS, CDR2 YYEKEE (reference sequence). The junction had 13 bases not matched to a gene; V was cut back by 1 base and J by 12 bases.

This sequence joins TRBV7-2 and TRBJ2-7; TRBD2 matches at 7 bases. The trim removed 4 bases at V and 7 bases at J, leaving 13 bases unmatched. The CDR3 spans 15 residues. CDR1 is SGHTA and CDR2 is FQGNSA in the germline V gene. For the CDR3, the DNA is TGTGCCAGCAGCTCGGATAGCGGGTCCCCCTGGGAGCAGTACTTC. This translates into CASSSDSGSPWEQYF. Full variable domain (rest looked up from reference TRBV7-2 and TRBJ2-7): GAGVSQSPSNKVTEKGKDVELRCDPISGHTALYWYRQSLGQGLEFLIYFQGNSAPDKSGLPSDRFSAERTGGSVSTLTIQRTQQEDSAVYLCASSSDSGSPWEQYFGPGTRLTVT.

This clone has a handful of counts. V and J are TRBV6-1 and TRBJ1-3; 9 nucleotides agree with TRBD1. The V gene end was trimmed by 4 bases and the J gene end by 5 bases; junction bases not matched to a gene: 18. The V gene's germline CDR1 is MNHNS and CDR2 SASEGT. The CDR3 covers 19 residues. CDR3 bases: TGTGCCAGCAGTGTCCCCCAAGGACAGGGGCTCGGGAGGAGAAACACCATATATTTT. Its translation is CASSVPQGQGLGRRNTIYF.

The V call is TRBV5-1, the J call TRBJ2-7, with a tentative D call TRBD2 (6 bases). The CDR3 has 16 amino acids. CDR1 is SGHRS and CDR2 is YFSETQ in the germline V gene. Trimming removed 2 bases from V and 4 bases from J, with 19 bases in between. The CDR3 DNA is TGCGCCAGCAGCTTTACTCCGGGACTCAACCTTTACGAGCAGTACTTC. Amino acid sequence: CASSFTPGLNLYEQYF.

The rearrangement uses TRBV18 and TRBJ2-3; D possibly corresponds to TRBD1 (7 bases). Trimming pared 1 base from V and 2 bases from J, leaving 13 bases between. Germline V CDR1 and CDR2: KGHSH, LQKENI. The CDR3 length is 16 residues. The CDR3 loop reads CASSPRPEGATDTQYF. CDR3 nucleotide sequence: TGTGCCAGCTCACCACGGCCGGAGGGGGCCACAGATACGCAGTATTTT.

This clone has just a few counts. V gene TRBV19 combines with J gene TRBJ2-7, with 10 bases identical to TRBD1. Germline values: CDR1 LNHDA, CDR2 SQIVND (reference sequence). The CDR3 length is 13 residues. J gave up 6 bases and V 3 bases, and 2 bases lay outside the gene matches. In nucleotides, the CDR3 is TGTGCCAGTAGTATCGGACAGGGGGGCGAGCAGTACTTC. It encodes CASSIGQGGEQYF.

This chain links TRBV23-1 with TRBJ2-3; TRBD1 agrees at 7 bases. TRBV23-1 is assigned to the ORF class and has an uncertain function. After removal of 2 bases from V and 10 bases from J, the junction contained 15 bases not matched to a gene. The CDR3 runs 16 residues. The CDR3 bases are TGCGCCAGCAGTCAACCCAACAGGGGCGTCCCTAGTCCGCAGTATTTT. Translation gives CASSQPNRGVPSPQYF.

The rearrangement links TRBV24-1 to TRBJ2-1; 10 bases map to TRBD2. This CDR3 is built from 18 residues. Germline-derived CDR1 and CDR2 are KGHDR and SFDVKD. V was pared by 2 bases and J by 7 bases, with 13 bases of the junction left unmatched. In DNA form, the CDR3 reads TGTGCCACCAGTGATTCCTCGTCCGGTAGCGGGGGGATGAATGAGCAGTTCTTC. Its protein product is CATSDSSSGSGGMNEQFF.

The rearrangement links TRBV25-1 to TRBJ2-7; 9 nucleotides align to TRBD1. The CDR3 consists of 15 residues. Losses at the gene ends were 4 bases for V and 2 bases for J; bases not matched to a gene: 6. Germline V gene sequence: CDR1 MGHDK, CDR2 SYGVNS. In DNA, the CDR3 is TGTGCCAGCAGTGTCGCGGGACAGGGTGCCTACGAGCAGTACTTC. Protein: CASSVAGQGAYEQYF.